Given below is one T cell receptor (beta chain) in context. The data were obtained in a study of blood T cell repertoires in COVID-19. The germline V gene has CDR1 LNHDA and CDR2 SQIVND (reference sequence). The CDR3 length is 16 residues. Unmatched junction bases numbered 13, after V lost 8 bases and J lost 3 bases. Original processing notes: Amplification with reference gene primers provided the estimates of nucleated cell counts. Clones were read by immunoSEQ multiplex PCR, and TCRdb kept only the in-frame ones, dropping some. That table furnishes V, J and clone size, whereas the DNA furnished D and trimming. The sample lists about 57,000 clones, 88% occurring once.

The receptor was isolated from a human donor in a cohort sampled during active COVID-19. Source material: peripheral blood. The V gene is TRBV19, the J gene TRBJ1-1; 9 bases align to TRBD1. The DNA of the CDR3 is TGTGCCAGTCGTGGTACCCCGGGACAGGGCGACACTGAAGCTTTCTTT. Residues: CASRGTPGQGDTEAFF.